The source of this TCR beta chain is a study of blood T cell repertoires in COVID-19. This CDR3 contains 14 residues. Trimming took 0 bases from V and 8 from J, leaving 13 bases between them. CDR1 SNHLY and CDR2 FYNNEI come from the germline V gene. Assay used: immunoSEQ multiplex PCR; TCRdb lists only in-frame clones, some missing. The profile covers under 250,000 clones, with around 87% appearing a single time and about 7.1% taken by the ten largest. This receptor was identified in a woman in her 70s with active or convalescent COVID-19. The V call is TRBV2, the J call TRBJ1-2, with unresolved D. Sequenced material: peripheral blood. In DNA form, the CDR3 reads TGTGCCAGCAGTGAAGCTGCGGGATTAGAGGGCTACACCTTC. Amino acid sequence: CASSEAAGLEGYTF.